What follows are 4 T cell receptor beta chains derived from one specimen sequenced in a study of CD8 T cells in ankylosing spondylitis. Study-level results: Among TCR beta sequences, a motif of under ten highly homologous variants appeared characteristic of ankylosing spondylitis blood.

MiXCR, applied by TCRdb to the 5' RACE reads, yields one record per CDR3 protein. The data show roughly 440,000 distinct CDR3 sequences, about 15% seen once. These TCRs' antigens remain unknown. What was sequenced was blood, either unsorted or a sorted T cell fraction (not recorded which). All receptors come from a male donor with ankylosing spondylitis.

The chain employs TRBV5-5 and TRBJ1-1; D remains ambiguous. The V gene lost 2 bases and the J gene lost 3 bases, with 8 bases spanning the gap. The germline CDR1 and CDR2 sequences are SGHKS and YYEKEE (reference sequence). The length of the CDR3 is 13 residues. The DNA of the CDR3 is TGTGCCAGCAGCTTTAGTACGGACACTGAAGCTTTCTTT. Translated, it gives CASSFSTDTEAFF.

The chain recombines TRBV7-9 with TRBJ1-1; D may be TRBD1 (5 bases). This CDR3 contains 13 residues. The germline CDR1 and CDR2 sequences are SEHNR and FQNEAQ (reference sequence). V shed 4 bases and J shed 8 bases, with 14 bases lying between them. CDR3 protein: CASSSISAGEAFF. The CDR3 DNA sequence: TGTGCCAGCAGCTCAATTTCGGCAGGGGAAGCTTTCTTT.

This clonotype was counted a few times. The chain links TRBV15 to TRBJ1-1; 9 nucleotides line up with TRBD1. This CDR3 region has 14 residues. Germline lookup yields CDR1 LNHNV and CDR2 YYDKDF (reference sequence). The junction had 5 bases not matched to a gene; V was cut back by 4 bases and J by 5 bases. CDR3 coding DNA: TGTGCCACCAGCACGAGACAGGGGGTTACTGAAGCTTTCTTT. As protein: CATSTRQGVTEAFF.

The sample holds many counts of this clonotype. The rearrangement uses TRBV5-1 and TRBJ1-2, with D possibly matching TRBD1 (6 bases). The V end was cut by 4 bases, the J end by 4 bases, with 20 bases between. This CDR3 spans 16 amino acids. The germline CDR1 and CDR2 sequences are SGHRS and YFSETQ. CDR3 sequence (DNA): TGCGCCAGCAGCAAACCGGGACACGAAGCCGGCTATGGCTACACCTTC. It yields the protein CASSKPGHEAGYGYTF.